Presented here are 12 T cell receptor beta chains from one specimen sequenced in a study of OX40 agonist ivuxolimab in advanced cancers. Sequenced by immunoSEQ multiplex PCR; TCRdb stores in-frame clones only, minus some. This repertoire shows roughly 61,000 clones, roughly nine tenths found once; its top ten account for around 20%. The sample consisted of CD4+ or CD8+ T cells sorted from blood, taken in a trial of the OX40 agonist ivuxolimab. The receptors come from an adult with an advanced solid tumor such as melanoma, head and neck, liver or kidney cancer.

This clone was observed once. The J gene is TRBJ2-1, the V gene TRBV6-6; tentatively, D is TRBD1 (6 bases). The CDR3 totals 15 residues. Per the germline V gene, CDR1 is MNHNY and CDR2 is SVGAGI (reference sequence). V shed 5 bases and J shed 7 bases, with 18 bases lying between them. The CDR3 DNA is TGTGCCAGCAGTCCAACGGGGACACCCTGGAATGAGCAGTTCTTC. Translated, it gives CASSPTGTPWNEQFF.

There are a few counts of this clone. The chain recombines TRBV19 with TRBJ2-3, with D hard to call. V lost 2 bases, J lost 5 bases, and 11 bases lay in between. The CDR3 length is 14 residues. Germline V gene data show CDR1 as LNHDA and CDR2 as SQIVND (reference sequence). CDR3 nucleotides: TGTGCCAGTAGTATAAGGGCAGACCGAGATACGCAGTATTTT. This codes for CASSIRADRDTQYF.

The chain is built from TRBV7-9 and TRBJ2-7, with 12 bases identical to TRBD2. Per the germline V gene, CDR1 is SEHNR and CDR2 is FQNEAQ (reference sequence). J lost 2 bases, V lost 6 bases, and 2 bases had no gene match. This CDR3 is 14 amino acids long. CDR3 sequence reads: CASSSSGGAYEQYF. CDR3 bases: TGTGCCAGCAGTTCTAGCGGGGGGGCCTACGAGCAGTACTTC.

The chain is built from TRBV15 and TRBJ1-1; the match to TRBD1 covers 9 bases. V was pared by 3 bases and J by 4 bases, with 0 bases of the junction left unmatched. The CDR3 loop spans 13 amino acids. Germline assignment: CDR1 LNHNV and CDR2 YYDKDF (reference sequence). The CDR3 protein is CATSRDRGTEAFF. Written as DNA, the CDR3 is TGTGCCACCAGCAGGGACAGGGGCACTGAAGCTTTCTTT.

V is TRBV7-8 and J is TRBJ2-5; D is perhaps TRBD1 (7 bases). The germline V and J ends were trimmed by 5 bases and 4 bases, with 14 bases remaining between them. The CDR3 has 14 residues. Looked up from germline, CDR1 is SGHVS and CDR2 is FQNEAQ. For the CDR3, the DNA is TGTGCCAGCAGCCCCGGGACAGCGGGAGAGACCCAGTACTTC. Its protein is CASSPGTAGETQYF. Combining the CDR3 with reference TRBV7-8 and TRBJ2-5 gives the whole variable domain GAGVSQSPRYKVAKRGQDVALRCDPISGHVSLFWYQQALGQGPEFLTYFQNEAQLDKSGLPSDRFFAERPEGSVSTLKIQRTQQEDSAVYLCASSPGTAGETQYFGPGTRLLVL.

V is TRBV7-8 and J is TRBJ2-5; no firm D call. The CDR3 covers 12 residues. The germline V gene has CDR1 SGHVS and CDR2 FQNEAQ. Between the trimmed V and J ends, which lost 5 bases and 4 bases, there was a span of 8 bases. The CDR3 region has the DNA TGTGCCAGCAGCCAATTGGTAGAGACCCAGTACTTC. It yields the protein CASSQLVETQYF.

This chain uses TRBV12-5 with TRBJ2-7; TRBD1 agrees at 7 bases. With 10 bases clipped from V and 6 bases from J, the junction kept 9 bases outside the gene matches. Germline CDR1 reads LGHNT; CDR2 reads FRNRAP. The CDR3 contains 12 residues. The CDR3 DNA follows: TGTGCTACTAGTGGGGACAGTGCCGAGCAGTACTTC. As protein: CATSGDSAEQYF.

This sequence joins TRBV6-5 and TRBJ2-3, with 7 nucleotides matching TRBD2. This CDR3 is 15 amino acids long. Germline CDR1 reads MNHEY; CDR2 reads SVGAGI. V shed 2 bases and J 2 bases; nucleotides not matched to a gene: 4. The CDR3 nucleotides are TGTGCCAGCAGTTACGAAGCGGGAAACACAGATACGCAGTATTTT. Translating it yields CASSYEAGNTDTQYF.

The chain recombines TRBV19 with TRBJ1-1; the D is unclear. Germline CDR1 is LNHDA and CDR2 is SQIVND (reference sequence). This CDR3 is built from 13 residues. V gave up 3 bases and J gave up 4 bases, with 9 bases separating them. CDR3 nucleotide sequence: TGTGCCAGTAGTATCAGTGAGGCCACTGAAGCTTTCTTT. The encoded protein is CASSISEATEAFF.

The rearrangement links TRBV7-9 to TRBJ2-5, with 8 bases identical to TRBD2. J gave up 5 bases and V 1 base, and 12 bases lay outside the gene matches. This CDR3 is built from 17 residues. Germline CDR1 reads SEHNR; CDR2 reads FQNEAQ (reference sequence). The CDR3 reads CASSLGFGLAEAETQYF. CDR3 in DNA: TGTGCCAGCAGCTTAGGATTCGGACTAGCAGAGGCCGAGACCCAGTACTTC.

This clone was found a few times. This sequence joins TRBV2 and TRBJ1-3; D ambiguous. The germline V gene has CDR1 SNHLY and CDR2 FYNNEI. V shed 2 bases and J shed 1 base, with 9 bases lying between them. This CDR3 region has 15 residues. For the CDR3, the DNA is TGTGCCAGCAGTGAATTACTGGATTCTGGAAACACCATATATTTT. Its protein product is CASSELLDSGNTIYF.

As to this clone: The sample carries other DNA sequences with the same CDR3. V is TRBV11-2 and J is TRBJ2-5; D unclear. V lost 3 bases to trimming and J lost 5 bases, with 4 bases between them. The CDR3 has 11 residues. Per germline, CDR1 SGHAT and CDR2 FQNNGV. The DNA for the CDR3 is TGTGCCAGCAGCTTGGGGGAGACCCAGTACTTC. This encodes CASSLGETQYF.